Shown below are 28 T cell receptor beta chains from a single sample sequenced in a study of T cell responses to AZD1222 COVID-19 vaccine. Some clones are missing from TCRdb's copy, which holds only in-frame ones; the method was immunoSEQ multiplex PCR. The top ten hold roughly 7.8% of the sample, which has around 120,000 clones, 90% seen once. This specimen consisted of peripheral blood, obtained on day 0 of AZD1222 vaccination. These receptors all stem from an adult in good health.

This rearrangement joins TRBV19 to TRBJ1-1; TRBD1 might be the D (5 bases). CDR3 size: 15 residues. V was cut by 0 bases and J by 7 bases, with 15 bases left in between. Looked up from germline, CDR1 is LNHDA and CDR2 is SQIVND (reference sequence). The CDR3 bases are TGTGCCAGTAGTATAGATGTGGGGCAGACGGATGAAGCTTTCTTT. This translates into CASSIDVGQTDEAFF.

V gene TRBV18 combines with J gene TRBJ2-3, with TRBD2 matching over 10 bases. This CDR3 has 17 amino acids. Trimming at V came to 5 bases and at J to 2 bases, leaving 10 bases not matched to a gene. The germline V gene encodes CDR1 KGHSH and CDR2 LQKENI. CDR3 amino acids: CASSSIVSGRVTDTQYF. CDR3 sequence (DNA): TGTGCCAGCTCATCAATAGTCAGCGGGAGGGTCACAGATACGCAGTATTTT.

This rearrangement joins TRBV19 to TRBJ1-2, with TRBD1 matching over 9 bases. Germline CDR1 LNHDA, CDR2 SQIVND (reference sequence). This CDR3 is 14 amino acids long. The trim removed 4 bases at V and 6 bases at J, leaving 6 bases unmatched. CDR3 bases: TGTGCCAGTAGTAGATACAGGGGGCCCGATGGCTACACCTTC. This sequence encodes CASSRYRGPDGYTF.

The J gene is TRBJ2-3, the V gene TRBV18; no firm D call. V lost 3 bases and J 0 bases, leaving 7 bases between the germline ends. Germline V CDR1 and CDR2: KGHSH, LQKENI. This CDR3 is 14 amino acids long. The CDR3: CASSPIASTDTQYF. CDR3 DNA: TGTGCCAGCTCACCGATCGCTAGCACAGATACGCAGTATTTT.

The chain employs TRBV3-1 (or the pseudogene TRBV3-2) and TRBJ1-5; TRBD1 matches at 9 bases. CDR1 and CDR2 from the germline V gene are LGHDT and YNNKEL (reference sequence). With V trimmed by 4 bases and J by 4 bases, 5 bases remained unmatched. There are 15 residues in the CDR3. The CDR3 coding sequence is TGTGCCAGCAGCCGGGGACAGGGAGGGAATCAGCCCCAGCATTTT. Protein: CASSRGQGGNQPQHF.

This chain uses TRBV5-4 with TRBJ2-5, with 11 bases matching TRBD2. Germline-derived CDR1 and CDR2 are SGHNT and YYREEE (reference sequence). After removal of 3 bases from V and 5 bases from J, the junction contained 6 bases not matched to a gene. This CDR3 comprises 15 residues. CDR3 loop: CASSSVAGGGETQYF. Written as DNA, the CDR3 is TGTGCCAGCAGCTCGGTAGCGGGAGGGGGTGAGACCCAGTACTTC. Filled out from reference TRBV5-4 and TRBJ2-5, the complete variable domain reads ETGVTQSPTHLIKTRGQQVTLRCSSQSGHNTVSWYQQALGQGPQFIFQYYREEENGRGNFPPRFSGLQFPNYSSELNVNALELDDSALYLCASSSVAGGGETQYFGPGTRLLVL.

The rearrangement joins TRBV7-9 to TRBJ2-1; 13 positions agree with TRBD2. With V trimmed by 4 bases and J by 7 bases, 7 bases remained unmatched. The CDR3 is 16 residues long. CDR1 and CDR2 (germline): SEHNR, FQNEAQ (reference sequence). CDR3 region: CASSSRLAGGLNEQFF. CDR3 in DNA: TGTGCCAGCAGCTCCCGACTAGCGGGAGGTTTGAATGAGCAGTTCTTC.

The V call is TRBV5-1, the J call TRBJ1-4, with TRBD1 matching 10 bases. The CDR3 is made up of 16 amino acids. The junction had 7 bases not matched to a gene; V was cut back by 4 bases and J by 4 bases. Germline-derived CDR1 and CDR2 are SGHRS and YFSETQ. Written as DNA, the CDR3 is TGCGCCAGCAGCACCGGACAGGGGGTAGATAATGAAAAACTGTTTTTT. Protein: CASSTGQGVDNEKLFF.

The chain joins TRBV3-1 (or the pseudogene TRBV3-2) to TRBJ2-5, with D maybe TRBD1 (6 bases). The V gene lost 4 bases and the J gene lost 5 bases, with 11 bases spanning the gap. The CDR3 totals 13 residues. Germline V CDR1 and CDR2: LGHDT, YNNKEL (reference sequence). This CDR3 reads CASSRQGSETQYF. The CDR3 DNA reads as TGTGCCAGCAGCCGCCAGGGGTCGGAGACCCAGTACTTC.

The rearrangement links TRBV7-9 to TRBJ1-3; D is ambiguous. Germline assignment: CDR1 SEHNR and CDR2 FQNEAQ (reference sequence). The CDR3 runs 15 residues. V lost 8 bases to trimming and J lost 4 bases, with 18 bases between them. As DNA, the CDR3 is TGTGCCAGCGGCACGGGTCTCCAGGTGGGAAACACCATATATTTT. The encoded protein is CASGTGLQVGNTIYF.

The chain is built from TRBV6-5 and TRBJ1-6; the match to TRBD1 covers 7 bases. Trimming cost V 8 bases and J 6 bases; bases outside gene matches: 10. Germline loops: CDR1 MNHEY, CDR2 SVGAGI. CDR3 length: 15 amino acids. The DNA for the CDR3 is TGTGCCAGCGGGACAGCTAGCCTCCTTAATTCACCCCTCCACTTT. It encodes CASGTASLLNSPLHF.

The chain joins TRBV2 to TRBJ2-1; D may be TRBD1 or TRBD2 (5 bases each). Trimming removed 6 bases at V and 10 bases at J, with 16 bases between. The CDR3 sequence is 13 residues long. Per germline, CDR1 SNHLY and CDR2 FYNNEI. The CDR3 is CASSKGPAQEQFF. CDR3 sequence (DNA): TGTGCCAGCAGCAAGGGACCGGCGCAGGAGCAGTTCTTC.

The rearrangement links TRBV5-1 to TRBJ2-1; unclear D gene. The CDR3 has 14 residues. CDR1 and CDR2 (germline): SGHRS, YFSETQ. The V end lost 6 bases, the J end lost 8 bases, and 18 bases lay between the germline ends. The CDR3 loop is CASTISLIGHEQFF. CDR3 nucleotide sequence: TGCGCCAGCACAATCAGCTTAATCGGCCATGAGCAGTTCTTC.

The rearrangement uses TRBV7-9 and TRBJ2-4, with 7 bases fitting TRBD1. V lost 4 bases, J lost 2 bases, and 11 bases stayed unmatched. This CDR3 has 17 residues. The germline V gene has CDR1 SEHNR and CDR2 FQNEAQ (reference sequence). The DNA for the CDR3 is TGTGCCAGCAGCTCCAGACAGGGCCCCCTAACCAAAAACATTCAGTACTTC. It codes for CASSSRQGPLTKNIQYF.

The rearrangement joins TRBV5-1 to TRBJ2-7, with 7 bases lining up with TRBD2. The germline V gene encodes CDR1 SGHRS and CDR2 YFSETQ. J gave up 0 bases and V 1 base, and 7 bases lay outside the gene matches. This CDR3 spans 16 amino acids. CDR3 residues: CASSLLRTSSSYEQYF. CDR3 bases: TGCGCCAGCAGCTTGCTTCGGACTAGTTCCTCCTACGAGCAGTACTTC.

The chain links TRBV6-5 to TRBJ1-3; weak D call: TRBD1 (5 bases). V lost 7 bases, J lost 0 bases, and 10 bases lay in between. The germline V gene encodes CDR1 MNHEY and CDR2 SVGAGI. The length of the CDR3 is 14 residues. Written as DNA, the CDR3 is TGTGCCAGCATTGGCAGGGTCTCTGGAAACACCATATATTTT. Residues: CASIGRVSGNTIYF.

The gene calls are TRBV9 and TRBJ1-3; TRBD1 agrees at 7 bases. V lost 3 bases, J lost 6 bases, and 6 bases stayed unmatched. Per the germline V gene, CDR1 is SGDLS and CDR2 is YYNGEE. The CDR3 runs 14 residues. DNA for the CDR3: TGTGCCAGCAGCGCCGGACAGGACGTAAACACCATATATTTT. Its protein product is CASSAGQDVNTIYF.

The chain recombines TRBV28 with TRBJ2-1; D tentatively reads TRBD1 or TRBD2 (5 bases each). Germline loops: CDR1 MDHEN, CDR2 SYDVKM. CDR3 length: 15 residues. V lost 5 bases to trimming and J lost 6 bases, with 17 bases between them. CDR3 DNA: TGTGCCAGCAGTCCTGATAACCGGGACGTCAATGAGCAGTTCTTC. It specifies CASSPDNRDVNEQFF.

The chain has TRBV28 and TRBJ1-5; 9 bases are shared with TRBD1. This CDR3 comprises 14 residues. The germline V gene has CDR1 MDHEN and CDR2 SYDVKM. V trimming: 7 bases; J trimming: 7 bases; junction bases outside the gene matches: 8. CDR3 residues: CASTPGQGVQPQHF. CDR3 coding DNA: TGTGCCAGCACCCCGGGACAGGGAGTCCAGCCCCAGCATTTT.

In its sample, this clone was seen a few times. The chain recombines TRBV29-1 with TRBJ2-7, with 11 bases matching TRBD2. Germline-derived CDR1 and CDR2 are SQVTM and ANQGSEA. Trimming took 5 bases from V and 2 from J; bases not matched to a gene: 8. The CDR3 length is 15 residues. CDR3 amino acids: CSVLKLAGVTYEQYF. The DNA for the CDR3 is TGCAGCGTTCTTAAACTAGCGGGAGTAACCTACGAGCAGTACTTC.

This clone came up once. The chain recombines TRBV7-8 with TRBJ2-7, with a tentative D call TRBD2 (6 bases). Germline CDR1 SGHVS, CDR2 FQNEAQ. V lost 1 base and J 2 bases, leaving 15 bases between the germline ends. The CDR3 contains 16 residues. The CDR3 DNA reads TGTGCCAGCAGCTTAGTTTCTTCCGGGACTCCCTACGAGCAGTACTTC. Amino acid sequence: CASSLVSSGTPYEQYF.

This clone showed up just a few times. This sequence joins TRBV9 and TRBJ2-1, with D tentatively TRBD1 or TRBD2 (5 bases each). This CDR3 contains 15 residues. V dropped 1 base and J dropped 6 bases, with 14 bases sitting between them. Germline CDR1 reads SGDLS; CDR2 reads YYNGEE. CDR3 sequence reads: CASSVSPSRVNEQFF. CDR3 DNA: TGTGCCAGCAGCGTATCCCCTAGCAGGGTCAATGAGCAGTTCTTC.

In its sample, this clone was seen once. The chain has TRBV29-1 and TRBJ2-2, with 10 bases that match TRBD1. Germline V gene data show CDR1 as SQVTM and CDR2 as ANQGSEA. CDR3 size: 13 residues. Unmatched junction bases numbered 5, after V lost 6 bases and J lost 7 bases. The DNA for the CDR3 is TGCAGCGTGCGACAGGGGGCAGGCGGGGAGCTGTTTTTT. Translated, it gives CSVRQGAGGELFF.

The chain carries TRBV6-5 and TRBJ2-1; possible D gene TRBD1, 5 bases. This CDR3 is built from 11 residues. The V end lost 6 bases, the J end lost 9 bases, and 9 bases lay between the germline ends. CDR1 and CDR2 (germline): MNHEY, SVGAGI. The CDR3 DNA reads TGTGCCAGCAGCCGCCAGGGTGAGCAGTTCTTC. This encodes CASSRQGEQFF.

This clone has only a few counts. The rearrangement joins TRBV7-2 to TRBJ1-6, with 7 nucleotides matching TRBD1. The CDR3 is made up of 15 amino acids. Germline assignment: CDR1 SGHTA and CDR2 FQGNSA. Trimming at V came to 0 bases and at J to 10 bases, leaving 6 bases not matched to a gene. The CDR3 sequence is CASSLALTGESPLHF. The CDR3 DNA is TGTGCCAGCAGCTTAGCGTTAACAGGGGAATCACCCCTCCACTTT.

This clone showed up just once. This rearrangement joins TRBV5-1 to TRBJ2-3, with D possibly matching TRBD2 (6 bases). Deletions cut 4 bases from V and 5 bases from J, with 14 bases between. The CDR3 runs 14 residues. Germline V gene data show CDR1 as SGHRS and CDR2 as YFSETQ. CDR3 nucleotide sequence: TGCGCCAGCAGCGTGGGGGGTGTAGGAGATACGCAGTATTTT. This translates into CASSVGGVGDTQYF.

The V gene is TRBV28, the J gene TRBJ1-5, with 9 bases aligning to TRBD1. J was trimmed by 6 bases and V by 6 bases; bases with no gene match: 6. CDR1 and CDR2 (germline): MDHEN, SYDVKM. This CDR3 spans 14 amino acids. DNA of the CDR3: TGTGCCAGCAGGGAACAGGGGGCTGGTCAGCCCCAGCATTTT. It is translated as CASREQGAGQPQHF.

The CDR3, as DNA: TGTGCCAGCAGCGCGACAGGGGCGAACTCCTACGAGCAGTACTTC. As protein: CASSATGANSYEQYF. The chain carries TRBV7-2 and TRBJ2-7; TRBD1 matches at 8 bases. Germline CDR1 SGHTA, CDR2 FQGNSA. The ends lost 5 bases at V and 0 bases at J; junction bases unmatched: 6. The CDR3 has 15 residues.